This T cell receptor (delta chain) was sequenced in a study of human gamma delta and Vdelta1 T cells. This clone was seen a few times. TCRdb redid the clone calls on the PCR reads with CATT. The data show several thousand delta-chain clones, with roughly 10% seen just once and around an eighth held by the top ten. Losses at the gene ends were 2 bases for V and 6 bases for J; bases not matched to a gene: 22. This CDR3 is built from 20 residues. From germline, CDR1 is TSWWSYY and CDR2 QGS. The rearrangement joins TRDV1 to TRDJ4; 12 nucleotides agree with TRDD3. The sample taken for sequencing was naive CD27+ Vdelta1 gamma-delta T cells from blood. The receptor comes from a human donor in good health. This CDR3 is CALGESPRGWGIRVESSLIF. CDR3 DNA: TGTGCTCTTGGGGAATCGCCTAGAGGCTGGGGGATACGCGTAGAGTCATCCCTGATCTTT.